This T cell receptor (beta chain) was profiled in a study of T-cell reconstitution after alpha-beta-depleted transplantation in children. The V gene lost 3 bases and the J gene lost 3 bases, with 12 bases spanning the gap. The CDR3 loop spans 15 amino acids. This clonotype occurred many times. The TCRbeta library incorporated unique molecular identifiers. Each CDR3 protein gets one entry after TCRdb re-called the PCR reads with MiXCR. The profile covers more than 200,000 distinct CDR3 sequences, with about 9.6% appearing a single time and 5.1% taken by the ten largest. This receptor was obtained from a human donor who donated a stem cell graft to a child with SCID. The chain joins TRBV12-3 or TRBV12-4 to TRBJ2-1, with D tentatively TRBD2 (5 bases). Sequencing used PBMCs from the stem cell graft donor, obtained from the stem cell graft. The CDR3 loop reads CASSFRGDHYNEQFF. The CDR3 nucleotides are TGTGCCAGCAGTTTCCGGGGAGACCACTACAATGAGCAGTTCTTC.